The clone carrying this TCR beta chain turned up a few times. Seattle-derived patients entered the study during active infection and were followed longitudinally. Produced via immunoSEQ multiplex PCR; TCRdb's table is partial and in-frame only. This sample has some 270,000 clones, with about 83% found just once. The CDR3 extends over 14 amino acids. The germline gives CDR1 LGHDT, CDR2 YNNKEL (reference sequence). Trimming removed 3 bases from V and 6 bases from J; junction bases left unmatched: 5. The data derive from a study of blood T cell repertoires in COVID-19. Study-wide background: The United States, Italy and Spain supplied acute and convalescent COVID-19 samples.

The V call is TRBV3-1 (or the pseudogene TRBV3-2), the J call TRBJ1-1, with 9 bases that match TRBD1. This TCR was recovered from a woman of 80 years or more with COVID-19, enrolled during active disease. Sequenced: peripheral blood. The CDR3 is CASSQMDRGSEAFF. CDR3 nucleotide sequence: TGTGCCAGCAGCCAGATGGACAGGGGATCTGAAGCTTTCTTT.